The subject of this entry is one T cell receptor (beta chain). The antigen is unknown. The identical CDR3 is also encoded by other nucleotide sequences in the sample. The sample comes from a study of shared clonotypes between healthy human individuals. Study-level background: Three plates each covered CD4 naive and memory; CD8 naive two, CD8 memory one.

Method: immunoSEQ multiplex PCR; TCRdb's copy keeps in-frame clones and lacks some. The data show some 1,100,000 clones, 75% to 85% seen once. General observations from the study: Clonotype sharing among donors, it was expected, would be affected by sequencing depth. Estimated clonotype richness was generally higher in naive than memory subsets.

The source of this sequence is a man aged 18-30 years in good health. Some clones in this sample may be carry-over from other donors' samples. Sample: memory CD4+ T cells from PBMCs. Subset defined: CD45RA-negative fraction.

Here the CDR3 reads CASSDRGNTEAFF. CDR3 DNA sequence: TGTGCCAGCAGCGACAGGGGGAACACTGAAGCTTTCTTT. The V call is TRBV7-9, the J call TRBJ1-1, with 8 bases fitting TRBD1. The V and J ends lost 5 bases and 1 base, in that order; junction bases with no gene match: 0. The CDR3 contains 13 residues. CDR1 and CDR2 from the germline V gene are SEHNR and FQNEAQ (reference sequence).